This entry lists 24 T cell receptor beta chains sequenced from one sample in a study of shared clonotypes between healthy human individuals. The table came from immunoSEQ multiplex PCR; TCRdb's copy has only in-frame clones and leaves some out. The sample lists fewer than 700,000 clones, around 80% seen once, with approximately 12% in the top ten. Specimen: PBMCs. The receptors originated from a woman aged 40 to 55 in good health. Some clones in this sample may be carry-over from other donors' samples.

The rearrangement joins TRBV30 to TRBJ1-3; D is unresolved. Trimming took 4 bases from V and 3 from J, leaving 7 bases between them. The CDR3 contains 12 residues. Germline lookup yields CDR1 GTSNPN and CDR2 SVGIG (reference sequence). CDR3 bases: TGTGCCTGGAAGGCAGATGGAAACACCATATATTTT. This gives the protein CAWKADGNTIYF.

This clone was seen only once. The V gene is TRBV6-4, the J gene TRBJ1-2; no clear D gene. Per the germline V gene, CDR1 is MRHNA and CDR2 is SNTAGT. The CDR3 covers 14 residues. The V gene lost 6 bases and the J gene lost 0 bases, with 11 bases spanning the gap. The CDR3 nucleotides read TGTGCCAGCAGGCTGGCGGTAGCTAACTATGGCTACACCTTC. Translating gives CASRLAVANYGYTF.

The rearrangement joins TRBV2 to TRBJ2-1; TRBD2 matches at 9 bases. This CDR3 has 15 amino acids. Germline CDR1 reads SNHLY; CDR2 reads FYNNEI. The trim removed 2 bases at V and 6 bases at J, leaving 5 bases unmatched. The CDR3 here is CASSERASGVNEQFF. CDR3 nucleotide sequence: TGTGCCAGCAGTGAACGGGCTAGCGGGGTCAATGAGCAGTTCTTC.

This clone appeared a few times. CDR3 in amino acids: CASSPDGNQPQHF. The CDR3 DNA follows: TGTGCCAGCAGCCCGGATGGCAATCAGCCCCAGCATTTT. The chain links TRBV14 to TRBJ1-5, with D unresolved. Germline assignment: CDR1 SGHDN and CDR2 FVKESK. This CDR3 has 13 amino acids. The V gene lost 4 bases and the J gene lost 2 bases, with 6 bases spanning the gap.

This clone was detected many times. This sequence joins TRBV19 and TRBJ1-5; weak D call: TRBD1 (5 bases). V lost 7 bases and J 0 bases, leaving 13 bases between the germline ends. This CDR3 region has 15 residues. Germline CDR1 and CDR2: LNHDA and SQIVND (reference sequence). CDR3 in amino acids: CASTSGTTSNQPQHF. The CDR3 nucleotides are TGTGCCAGTACAAGTGGGACTACTAGCAATCAGCCCCAGCATTTT.

As DNA, the CDR3 is TGCGCCAGCAGCCAGCAGGGCGGTTGGCGGGAGGGTTACAATGAGCAGTTCTTC. Its translation is CASSQQGGWREGYNEQFF. The chain combines TRBV4-3 with TRBJ2-1; 9 bases align to TRBD2. Germline-derived CDR1 and CDR2 are LGHNA and YSLEER. This CDR3 comprises 18 residues. With 3 bases clipped from V and 4 bases from J, the junction kept 13 bases outside the gene matches.

This clone turned up a few times. Other DNA sequences in the sample encode the same CDR3. The V and J genes are TRBV30 and TRBJ2-2; D gene ambiguous. CDR1 GTSNPN and CDR2 SVGIG come from the germline V gene (reference sequence). This CDR3 has 15 residues. Trimming removed 4 bases from V and 0 bases from J, with 12 bases in between. The CDR3 loop is CAWTRRGANTGELFF. In DNA, the CDR3 is TGTGCCTGGACCCGTCGCGGAGCGAACACCGGGGAGCTGTTTTTT.

This clone was observed a handful of times. With a far larger clone one base away, a read error is the likely cause. At the DNA level, this CDR3 is encoded by other sequences in the same sample as well. The V call is TRBV30, the J call TRBJ1-1; no clear D gene. The CDR3 is made up of 13 amino acids. Germline-derived CDR1 and CDR2 are GTSNPN and SVGIG (reference sequence). Between the trimmed V and J ends, which lost 2 bases and 5 bases, there was a span of 12 bases. The CDR3 nucleotides read TGTGCCTGGAGTATATACAGTGGGACTGAAGCTTTCTTT. It is translated as CAWSIYSGTEAFF.

The V call is TRBV10-3, the J call TRBJ2-5, with 11 bases aligning to TRBD2. This CDR3 has 17 amino acids. CDR1 is ENHRY, CDR2 SYGVKD, per germline. The V and J ends lost 4 bases and 5 bases, in that order; junction bases with no gene match: 12. The CDR3: CAISATPGVAGGETQYF. CDR3 in DNA: TGTGCCATCAGTGCCACTCCAGGGGTAGCGGGAGGGGAGACCCAGTACTTC.

On this clone itself: With only one base between it and a far larger clone, this is likely a read error. This sequence joins TRBV30 and TRBJ1-1; D perhaps matches TRBD1 (6 bases). Germline V gives CDR1 GTSNPN, CDR2 SVGIG (reference sequence). The CDR3 has 14 amino acids. CDR3 sequence reads: CAWKAGHRNAEAFF. In nucleotides, the CDR3 is TGTGCCTGGAAAGCGGGACATCGGAACGCTGAAGCTTTCTTT.

The chain couples TRBV27 to TRBJ2-1; D may match TRBD1 or TRBD2 (5 bases each). Germline CDR1 MNHEY, CDR2 SMNVEV (reference sequence). V lost 6 bases and J 4 bases, leaving 16 bases between the germline ends. The CDR3 loop spans 15 amino acids. CDR3 sequence (DNA): TGTGCCAGCAGGTTAGGTAGGGGAGCGTACAATGAGCAGTTCTTC. It specifies CASRLGRGAYNEQFF.

The chain employs TRBV25-1 and TRBJ2-7, with no clear D. In germline, CDR1 is MGHDK, CDR2 SYGVNS. CDR3 length: 12 amino acids. With 7 bases removed from V and 4 bases from J, the gap between germline ends came to 11 bases. The CDR3 DNA reads TGTGCCAGCACCAGCGACCTATACGAGCAGTACTTC. This gives the protein CASTSDLYEQYF.

V is TRBV18 and J is TRBJ2-5, with 8 nucleotides matching TRBD1. The V and J ends lost 4 bases and 3 bases, in that order; junction bases with no gene match: 1. Germline lookup yields CDR1 KGHSH and CDR2 LQKENI. The CDR3 extends over 13 amino acids. The CDR3 DNA sequence: TGTGCCAGCTCACTGGACAGGGAAGAGACCCAGTACTTC. Translation gives CASSLDREETQYF.

This rearrangement joins TRBV30 to TRBJ2-1, with TRBD2 identical over 8 bases. This CDR3 has 15 residues. The V and J ends lost 4 bases and 0 bases, in that order; junction bases with no gene match: 5. Germline V gives CDR1 GTSNPN, CDR2 SVGIG (reference sequence). CDR3 DNA sequence: TGTGCCTGGAACCCCCTAGCGGGCTCCTACAATGAGCAGTTCTTC. Translated: CAWNPLAGSYNEQFF.

As DNA, the CDR3 is TGTGCCAGCAGCTACGAGCGGACAGACCACTATGGCTACACCTTC. This codes for CASSYERTDHYGYTF. The V call is TRBV5-8, the J call TRBJ1-2; possibly TRBD1 for D (6 bases). The CDR3 is 15 residues long. The V end lost 3 bases, the J end lost 3 bases, and 15 bases lay between the germline ends. CDR1 is SGHTS and CDR2 is YDEGEE in the germline V gene.

Turning to this clone: With a far larger clone one base away, a read error is the likely cause. This chain connects TRBV5-6 to TRBJ1-2; TRBD1 matches 10 bases. The germline gives CDR1 SGHDT, CDR2 YYEEEE. This CDR3 comprises 16 residues. The CDR3 is CVSSLWGTGDSYGYTF. The CDR3 DNA reads as TGTGTCAGCAGCCTATGGGGGACAGGGGATTCCTATGGCTACACCTTC.

This clone was seen more than once but under ten times. The chain is built from TRBV19 and TRBJ1-5, with TRBD1 identical over 8 bases. Germline values: CDR1 LNHDA, CDR2 SQIVND (reference sequence). The V and J ends lost 7 bases and 6 bases, in that order; junction bases with no gene match: 14. The CDR3 is 16 amino acids. The CDR3 DNA reads TGTGCCAGTACCCCCCAGGGAGGGCAGGGGGCTCAGCCCCAGCATTTT. Translating it yields CASTPQGGQGAQPQHF.

This chain uses TRBV14 with TRBJ1-1, with 7 bases aligning to TRBD1. The ends lost 4 bases at V and 1 base at J; junction bases unmatched: 6. Germline-derived CDR1 and CDR2 are SGHDN and FVKESK. This CDR3 comprises 15 residues. For the CDR3, the DNA is TGTGCCAGCAGCCTCTGGGACAGAAGGAACACTGAAGCTTTCTTT. Encoded protein: CASSLWDRRNTEAFF.

This clone was seen a few times. One end of the junction varies from germline; a read error may be responsible. The chain has TRBV6-5 and TRBJ1-1; TRBD1 is a possible D gene (5 bases). This CDR3 contains 11 residues. The germline gives CDR1 MNHEY, CDR2 SVGAGI. CDR3 sequence (DNA): TGTGCCACCAGTACAGGTTTTGAAGCTTTCTTT. It translates to CATSTGFEAFF.

This clone has just a few counts. At the DNA level, this CDR3 is encoded by other sequences in the same sample as well. The chain recombines TRBV18 with TRBJ2-7; D is unresolved. This CDR3 has 12 amino acids. Germline lookup yields CDR1 KGHSH and CDR2 LQKENI. V was trimmed by 3 bases and J by 3 bases, leaving 6 bases between them. CDR3 in DNA: TGTGCCAGCTCACCGGGTATCTACGAGCAGTACTTC. Amino acids: CASSPGIYEQYF.

The gene calls are TRBV10-3 and TRBJ2-7; unclear D gene. V was shortened by 3 bases and J by 2 bases, with 2 bases between the two germline ends. This CDR3 region has 11 residues. Germline V gene lookup returns CDR1 ENHRY and CDR2 SYGVKD. The CDR3 sequence: CAISDAYEQYF. CDR3 DNA: TGTGCCATCAGTGATGCCTACGAGCAGTACTTC.

This chain uses TRBV4-2 with TRBJ2-3; 11 bases align to TRBD2. The V and J ends lost 1 base and 1 base, in that order; junction bases with no gene match: 1. This CDR3 comprises 16 residues. Germline assignment: CDR1 LGHNA and CDR2 YNFKEQ. The CDR3 bases are TGTGCCAGCAGCCAAGGACTAGCGGGGCGCACAGATACGCAGTATTTT. Protein sequence: CASSQGLAGRTDTQYF.

This clone was recorded only once. A clone one base away is much larger, so this may be a read error. Other DNA sequences of this sample code for an identical CDR3. V and J are TRBV7-9 and TRBJ2-7, with TRBD1 matching over 10 bases. This CDR3 is built from 15 residues. The germline gives CDR1 SEHNR, CDR2 FQNEAQ (reference sequence). The J segment lost 6 bases and the V segment lost 2 bases, leaving 7 bases of the junction unmatched. CDR3 in DNA: TGTGCCAGCAGCTTAAACCTACGGGACAGGGGCGAGCAGTACTTC. Amino acids: CASSLNLRDRGEQYF.

This sequence joins TRBV19 and TRBJ1-1, with D perhaps matching TRBD1 (5 bases). The CDR3 length is 14 residues. The germline V and J ends were trimmed by 3 bases and 4 bases, with 12 bases remaining between them. Germline V lookup: CDR1 LNHDA, CDR2 SQIVND (reference sequence). The CDR3 reads CASSISGGGTEAFF. The CDR3 DNA sequence: TGTGCCAGTAGTATTTCGGGGGGAGGCACTGAAGCTTTCTTT. Based on the CDR3 plus reference TRBV19 and TRBJ1-1, the full variable domain is DGGITQSPKYLFRKEGQNVTLSCEQNLNHDAMYWYRQDPGQGLRLIYYSQIVNDFQKGDIAEGYSVSREKKESFPLTVTSAQKNPTAFYLCASSISGGGTEAFFGQGTRLTVV.